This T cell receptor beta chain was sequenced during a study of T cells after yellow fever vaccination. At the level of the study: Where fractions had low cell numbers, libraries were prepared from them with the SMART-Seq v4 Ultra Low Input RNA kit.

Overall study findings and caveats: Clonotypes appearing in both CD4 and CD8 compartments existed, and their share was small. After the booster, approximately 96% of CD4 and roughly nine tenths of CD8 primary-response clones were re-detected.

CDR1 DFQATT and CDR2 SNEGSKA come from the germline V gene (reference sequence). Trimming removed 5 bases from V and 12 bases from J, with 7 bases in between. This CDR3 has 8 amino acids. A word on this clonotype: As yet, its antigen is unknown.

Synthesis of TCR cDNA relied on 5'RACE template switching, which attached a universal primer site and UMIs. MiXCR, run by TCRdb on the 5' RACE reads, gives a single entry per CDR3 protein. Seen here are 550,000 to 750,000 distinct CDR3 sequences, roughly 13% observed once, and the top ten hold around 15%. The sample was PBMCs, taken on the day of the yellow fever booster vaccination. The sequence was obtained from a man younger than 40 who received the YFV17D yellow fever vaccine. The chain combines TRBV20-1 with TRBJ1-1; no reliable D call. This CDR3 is CSAGRSFF. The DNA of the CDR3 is TGCAGTGCTGGGCGATCTTTCTTT.